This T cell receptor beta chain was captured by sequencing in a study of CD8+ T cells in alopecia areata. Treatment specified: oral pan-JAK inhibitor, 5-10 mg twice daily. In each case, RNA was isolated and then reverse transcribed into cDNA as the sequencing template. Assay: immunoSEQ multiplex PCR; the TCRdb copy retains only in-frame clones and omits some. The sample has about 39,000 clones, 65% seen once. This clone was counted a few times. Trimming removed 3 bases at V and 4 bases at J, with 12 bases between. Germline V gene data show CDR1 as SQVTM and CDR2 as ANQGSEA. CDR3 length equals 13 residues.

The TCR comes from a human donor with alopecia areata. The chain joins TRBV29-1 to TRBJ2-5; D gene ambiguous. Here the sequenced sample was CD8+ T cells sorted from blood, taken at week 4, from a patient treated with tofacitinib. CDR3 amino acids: CSVEGYPPETQYF. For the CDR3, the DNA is TGCAGCGTTGAGGGTTACCCCCCAGAGACCCAGTACTTC.